This T cell receptor beta chain was documented in a study of shared clonotypes between healthy human individuals. V shed 5 bases and J 10 bases; nucleotides not matched to a gene: 10. CDR1 LGHNA and CDR2 YNFKEQ come from the germline V gene. CDR3 length: 14 residues. Clones were sequenced by immunoSEQ multiplex PCR, and TCRdb holds only the in-frame ones, with some missing. The sample shows 640,000 or so clones, about two thirds of them seen only once. What was sequenced was memory CD4+ T cells sorted from blood. Subset described: CD45RA-negative fraction. This TCR came from a woman in her twenties or thirties in good health. V and J are TRBV4-2 and TRBJ2-1; 8 nucleotides agree with TRBD2. This CDR3 is CASSSSSQRGEQFF. Written as DNA, the CDR3 is TGTGCCAGCAGCTCATCGAGTCAGCGGGGGGAGCAGTTCTTC.